The clone carrying this T cell receptor beta chain has a handful of counts. Its antigen is undetermined. PCR was performed a second time for roughly 7 to 12 cycles using a sample-barcoded 5' primer and a J-beta primer mix. Every molecule of cDNA carried a tag from a template-switch adaptor with 12 random nucleotides. The study obtained at least 2.5 million CDR3-containing paired-end reads from every sample. Each CDR3 protein is one row after TCRdb ran MiXCR on the 5' RACE reads. The sample carries some 560,000 distinct CDR3 sequences, about 27% recorded once. V lost 6 bases and J 7 bases, leaving 24 bases between the germline ends. CDR3 length: 16 amino acids. The sample is drawn from a study of blood T cells in healthy people across ages. The study, taken as a whole, reports: Unsorted PBMCs blocked a conclusive comparison of naive and antigen-experienced cells.

A further study also used this sample, focusing on T cells of mothers and their children. As that report states: Each mother yielded more than 9.5 million TCR beta CDR3 reads. Each child yielded several million reads.

This receptor was taken from a boy aged 2 to 9 in good health. The chain joins TRBV12-3 or TRBV12-4 to TRBJ1-1; maybe TRBD1 (6 bases). Sequencing input: blood. CDR3 in amino acids: CASSPPTGGPSVEAFF. In DNA form, the CDR3 reads TGTGCCAGCAGCCCCCCGACAGGAGGACCTTCCGTTGAAGCTTTCTTT.